The 24 T cell receptor beta chains given below trace back to one sample, sequenced in a study of chemoradiotherapy in HPV16-positive cancers. The assay was immunoSEQ multiplex PCR, and TCRdb's table has in-frame clones only and misses some. In the table there are about 7,000 clones, 74% of which are singletons. The sequencing here drew on tumor tissue, taken from a patient who underwent chemoradiotherapy. The receptors come from a human donor with HPV-associated anogenital cancer.

About this clone itself: A much bigger clone sits one base away, suggesting this may be a read error. The V and J genes are TRBV27 and TRBJ2-7; the D is unclear. The length of the CDR3 is 11 residues. CDR1 and CDR2 (germline): MNHEY, SMNVEV (reference sequence). The V and J ends lost 6 bases and 3 bases respectively, with 6 bases between them. This CDR3 reads CASRYNYEQYF. The CDR3 DNA is TGTGCCAGCAGGTACAACTACGAGCAGTACTTC.

The CDR3 loop is CASSISQGSPYEQYF. The DNA of the CDR3 is TGTGCCAGTAGTATTTCGCAGGGGAGTCCCTACGAGCAGTACTTC. V usage is TRBV19 and J usage is TRBJ2-7, with D possibly TRBD1 on 6 matching bases. Germline V lookup: CDR1 LNHDA, CDR2 SQIVND (reference sequence). The V and J ends lost 3 bases and 2 bases respectively, with 14 bases between them. The CDR3 contains 15 residues.

J is TRBJ2-2 and V is TRBV11-2, with D hard to call. Germline CDR1 reads SGHAT; CDR2 reads FQNNGV. The V and J ends lost 0 bases and 5 bases respectively, with 7 bases between them. The CDR3 sequence is 14 residues long. The CDR3 nucleotides read TGTGCCAGCAGCTTAGAACCCGGAACCGGGGAGCTGTTTTTT. This sequence encodes CASSLEPGTGELFF.

This clone has only one observation. DNA of the CDR3: TGTGCCAGCAGCTCCGGAAGGAATGAGCAGTTCTTC. Translating it yields CASSSGRNEQFF. The chain joins TRBV7-9 to TRBJ2-1; D ambiguous. CDR3 length equals 12 residues. V lost 4 bases and J 7 bases, leaving 8 bases between the germline ends. Germline CDR1 and CDR2: SEHNR and FQNEAQ (reference sequence).

This clone is classed as medium-sized (0.01 to 0.1%). The chain couples TRBV11-2 to TRBJ1-1; the D is unclear. The CDR3 sequence is 13 residues long. Germline V lookup: CDR1 SGHAT, CDR2 FQNNGV. V gave up 3 bases and J gave up 7 bases, with 12 bases separating them. CDR3 DNA sequence: TGTGCCAGCAGCTTTCAAGGAGGGTTTGAAGCTTTCTTT. Translated: CASSFQGGFEAFF. The full variable domain, rest sourced from reference TRBV11-2 and TRBJ1-1, is EAGVAQSPRYKIIEKRQSVAFWCNPISGHATLYWYQQILGQGPKLLIQFQNNGVVDDSQLPKDRFSAERLKGVDSTLKIQPAKLEDSAVYLCASSFQGGFEAFFGQGTRLTVV.

J is TRBJ2-7 and V is TRBV6-6, with D tentatively TRBD1 (5 bases). Germline V gene sequence: CDR1 MNHNY, CDR2 SVGAGI (reference sequence). Trimming removed 6 bases at V and 4 bases at J, with 7 bases between. The CDR3 is made up of 11 amino acids. CDR3 bases: TGTGCCAGCAGCCGACAGTACGAGCAGTACTTC. It translates to CASSRQYEQYF.

This clone was counted a few times. This chain links TRBV9 with TRBJ2-7; 11 nucleotides align to TRBD1. Per the germline V gene, CDR1 is SGDLS and CDR2 is YYNGEE. CDR3 length: 15 residues. V was pared by 3 bases and J by 4 bases, with 6 bases of the junction left unmatched. Written as DNA, the CDR3 is TGTGCCAGCAGCGCTGGACAGGGGGCGATGTACGAGCAGTACTTC. The encoded protein is CASSAGQGAMYEQYF.

The chain has TRBV18 and TRBJ2-3; TRBD2 might be the D (6 bases). The CDR3 has 13 residues. The germline V gene encodes CDR1 KGHSH and CDR2 LQKENI. Trimming shortened V by 4 bases and J by 5 bases, and 10 bases separated the two germline ends. The CDR3 coding sequence is TGTGCCAGCTCACTGCCGGGGGAAGATACGCAGTATTTT. This codes for CASSLPGEDTQYF. The full variable domain, with the rest looked up from reference TRBV18 and TRBJ2-3, is NAGVMQNPRHLVRRRGQEARLRCSPMKGHSHVYWYRQLPEEGLKFMVYLQKENIIDESGMPKERFSAEFPKEGPSILRIQQVVRGDSAAYFCASSLPGEDTQYFGPGTRLTVL.

The chain joins TRBV28 to TRBJ1-5; TRBD1 might be the D (5 bases). V gave up 4 bases and J gave up 0 bases, with 10 bases separating them. The CDR3 totals 15 residues. Looked up from germline, CDR1 is MDHEN and CDR2 is SYDVKM. CDR3 DNA: TGTGCCAGCAGTTCACAGGACCATAGCAATCAGCCCCAGCATTTT. It specifies CASSSQDHSNQPQHF.

The chain employs TRBV6-1 and TRBJ2-7; D is possibly TRBD1 (6 bases). Germline-derived CDR1 and CDR2 are MNHNS and SASEGT. This CDR3 region has 14 residues. The V end lost 9 bases, the J end lost 0 bases, and 15 bases lay between the germline ends. In nucleotides, the CDR3 is TGTGCCAGGTCTAACAGGGTAGGCTCCTACGAGCAGTACTTC. Translated: CARSNRVGSYEQYF.

The V gene is TRBV7-9, the J gene TRBJ1-2, with TRBD1 as a possible D gene (6 bases). Trimming left V 11 bases short and J 8 bases short, with 12 bases between. CDR1 and CDR2 (germline): SEHNR, FQNEAQ (reference sequence). CDR3 length equals 10 residues. The CDR3 is CAGGALGYTF. DNA for the CDR3: TGTGCCGGGGGGGCACTGGGCTACACCTTC.

The V call is TRBV6-6, the J call TRBJ2-1; 11 nucleotides line up with TRBD2. The CDR3 is 16 amino acids. The V gene's germline CDR1 is MNHNY and CDR2 SVGAGI (reference sequence). J gave up 6 bases and V 6 bases, and 10 bases lay outside the gene matches. For the CDR3, the DNA is TGTGCCAGCAGCAGAATTAGCGGGGGGGCATTCAATGAGCAGTTCTTC. Translated: CASSRISGGAFNEQFF.

The genes are TRBV6-5 and TRBJ2-3; D gene ambiguous. The length of the CDR3 is 13 residues. CDR1 and CDR2 (germline): MNHEY, SVGAGI. V was trimmed by 4 bases and J by 3 bases, leaving 8 bases between them. CDR3 amino acids: CASSLRWTDTQYF. The CDR3 DNA sequence: TGTGCCAGCAGTTTGAGATGGACAGATACGCAGTATTTT.

J is TRBJ1-2 and V is TRBV18; D uncertain. V lost 3 bases and J 6 bases, leaving 20 bases between the germline ends. The CDR3 sequence is 16 residues long. Germline V gives CDR1 KGHSH, CDR2 LQKENI. The chain's CDR3 is CASSPYTSGRDDGYTF. CDR3 nucleotide sequence: TGTGCCAGCTCACCCTATACGAGCGGGAGGGATGATGGCTACACCTTC.

The genes are TRBV6-1 and TRBJ1-1; 7 bases line up with TRBD1. The germline gives CDR1 MNHNS, CDR2 SASEGT. Losses at the gene ends were 2 bases for V and 2 bases for J; bases not matched to a gene: 8. The CDR3 contains 16 residues. The CDR3: CASSEPPGGVNTEAFF. CDR3 in DNA: TGTGCCAGCAGTGAACCTCCAGGGGGGGTAAACACTGAAGCTTTCTTT.

The J gene is TRBJ2-3, the V gene TRBV5-1; TRBD2 is a possible D gene (5 bases). V lost 1 base, J lost 2 bases, and 17 bases lay in between. The CDR3 is 17 amino acids. Germline CDR1 is SGHRS and CDR2 is YFSETQ. CDR3 in DNA: TGCGCCAGCAGCTTGACCCCCCCGGGGTGGGACACAGATACGCAGTATTTT. This sequence encodes CASSLTPPGWDTDTQYF.

CDR3 sequence (DNA): TGCGCCAGCAGCTGGGGAGTGGGCCGGGGGGAATACGAGCAGTACTTC. Amino acid sequence: CASSWGVGRGEYEQYF. This rearrangement joins TRBV5-1 to TRBJ2-7, with TRBD2 matching over 7 bases. Losses at the gene ends were 3 bases for V and 4 bases for J; bases not matched to a gene: 13. From germline, CDR1 is SGHRS and CDR2 YFSETQ. The CDR3 has 16 amino acids.

The chain uses TRBV2 and TRBJ2-1, with TRBD2 matching 7 bases. The germline V gene encodes CDR1 SNHLY and CDR2 FYNNEI. The CDR3 sequence is 13 residues long. The V and J ends lost 6 bases and 8 bases, in that order; junction bases with no gene match: 7. The CDR3 loop is CASSPGLADEQFF. DNA of the CDR3: TGTGCCAGCAGCCCTGGGCTAGCGGATGAGCAGTTCTTC.

The rearrangement joins TRBV5-4 to TRBJ1-1; D is possibly TRBD1 (6 bases). Looked up from germline, CDR1 is SGHNT and CDR2 is YYREEE (reference sequence). V was shortened by 5 bases and J by 4 bases, with 18 bases between the two germline ends. This CDR3 is built from 15 residues. The CDR3 loop is CASSPEGGFGTEAFF. CDR3 coding DNA: TGTGCCAGCAGTCCGGAGGGGGGATTTGGCACTGAAGCTTTCTTT.

The V and J genes are TRBV30 and TRBJ1-2; maybe TRBD1 (5 bases). Germline V gives CDR1 GTSNPN, CDR2 SVGIG (reference sequence). This CDR3 is built from 14 residues. Trimming removed 5 bases at V and 8 bases at J, with 21 bases between. This chain's CDR3 is CAWHGTAIRWGYTF. Here the CDR3 DNA reads TGTGCCTGGCACGGGACCGCGATTAGGTGGGGCTACACCTTC.

The rearrangement links TRBV6-5 to TRBJ1-2; D is possibly TRBD1 (6 bases). Germline-derived CDR1 and CDR2 are MNHEY and SVGAGI. The CDR3 extends over 15 amino acids. Between the trimmed V and J ends, which lost 6 bases and 4 bases, there was a span of 18 bases. The CDR3 DNA reads as TGTGCCAGCAGCGGACAGCTAGTCCCCCTCTATGGCTACACCTTC. This sequence encodes CASSGQLVPLYGYTF.

The rearrangement joins TRBV29-1 to TRBJ2-2, with D perhaps given as TRBD1 or TRBD2 (6 bases each). This CDR3 spans 13 amino acids. The V gene lost 7 bases and the J gene lost 4 bases, with 13 bases spanning the gap. Germline lookup yields CDR1 SQVTM and CDR2 ANQGSEA. The CDR3 protein is CSAYREVTGELFF. The CDR3 bases are TGCAGCGCATACAGGGAGGTCACCGGGGAGCTGTTTTTT.

This clone has a single count. CDR3 loop: CASSEDEQGEETQYF. The CDR3 nucleotides are TGTGCCAGCAGTGAAGATGAACAGGGGGAAGAGACCCAGTACTTC. V and J are TRBV2 and TRBJ2-5, with TRBD1 matching 8 bases. CDR3 length: 15 amino acids. CDR1 and CDR2 (germline): SNHLY, FYNNEI. V dropped 1 base and J dropped 3; count of bases not matched to a gene: 4.

Details on this clone: A clone one base away is much larger, so this may be a read error. In the same sample, other DNA sequences code for this CDR3. The V gene is TRBV2, the J gene TRBJ1-5; D remains unclear. In germline, CDR1 is SNHLY, CDR2 FYNNEI. CDR3 length: 12 residues. Trimming took 3 bases from V and 4 from J, leaving 4 bases between them. This CDR3 is CASSEGNQPQHF. The CDR3, as DNA: TGTGCCAGCAGTGAGGGTAATCAGCCCCAGCATTTT.